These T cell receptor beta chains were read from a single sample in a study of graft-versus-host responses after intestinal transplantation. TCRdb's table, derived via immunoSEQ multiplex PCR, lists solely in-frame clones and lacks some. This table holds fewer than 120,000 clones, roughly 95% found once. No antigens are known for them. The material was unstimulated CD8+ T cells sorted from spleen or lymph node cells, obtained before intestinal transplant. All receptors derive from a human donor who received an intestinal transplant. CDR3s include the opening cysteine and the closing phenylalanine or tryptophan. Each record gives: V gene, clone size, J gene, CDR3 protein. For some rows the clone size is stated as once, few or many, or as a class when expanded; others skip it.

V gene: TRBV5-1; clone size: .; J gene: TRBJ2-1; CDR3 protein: CASSSESGRAWSKFF
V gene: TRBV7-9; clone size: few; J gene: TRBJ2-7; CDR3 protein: CASSRSDYEQYF
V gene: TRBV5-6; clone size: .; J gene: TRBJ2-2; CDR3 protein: CASSLAGFSGELFF
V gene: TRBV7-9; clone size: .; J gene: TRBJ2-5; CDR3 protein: CASIRGEETQYF
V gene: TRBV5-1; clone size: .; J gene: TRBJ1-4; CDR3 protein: CASSSTAGEKLFF
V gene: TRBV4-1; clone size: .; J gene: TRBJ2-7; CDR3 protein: CASSQDSSESYEQYF
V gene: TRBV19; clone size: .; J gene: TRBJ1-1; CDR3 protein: CASSPNQPMNTEAFF
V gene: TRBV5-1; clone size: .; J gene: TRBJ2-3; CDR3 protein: CASLTGLGSTDTQYF
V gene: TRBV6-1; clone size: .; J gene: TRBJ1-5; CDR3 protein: CASSEALGWSNQPQHF
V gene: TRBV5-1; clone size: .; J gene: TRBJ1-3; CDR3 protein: CASSLMGSGNTIYF
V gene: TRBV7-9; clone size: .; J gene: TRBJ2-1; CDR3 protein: CASSLWDSYNEQFF
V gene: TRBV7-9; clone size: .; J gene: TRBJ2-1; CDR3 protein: CASSLAPGDEQFF
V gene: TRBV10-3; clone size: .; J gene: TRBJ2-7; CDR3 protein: CAISQAGYYEQYF
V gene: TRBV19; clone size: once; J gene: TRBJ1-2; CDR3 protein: CASSPRDDYYGYTF
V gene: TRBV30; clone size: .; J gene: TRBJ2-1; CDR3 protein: CAWSVLAEPRNNEQFF
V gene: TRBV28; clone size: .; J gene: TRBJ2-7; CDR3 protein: CASSMGPEQYF
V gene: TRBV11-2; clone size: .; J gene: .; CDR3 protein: CASSFGPVAYEQYF
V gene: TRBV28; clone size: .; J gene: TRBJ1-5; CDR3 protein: CASSFYSNQPQHF